This T cell receptor (beta chain) was identified in a study of persistence of HIV-infected CD4 T cells. The study, taken as a whole, reports: Compared with CD3/CD28-stimulated cells, CMV- and Gag-responding cells showed lower TCRbeta richness.

CDR1 and CDR2 (germline): MGHDK, SYGVNS. V shed 1 base and J shed 10 bases, with 11 bases lying between them. The CDR3 runs to 13 residues. This was the immunoSEQ version 4 assay in survey mode. TCRdb's table, derived via immunoSEQ multiplex PCR, lists solely in-frame clones and lacks some. This sample has roughly 30,000 clones, with roughly 78% found just once. Cells were stimulated with CMV-infected fibroblast lysates at roughly 9.1 ug/mL. CD40L/CD69 double-negative CD45RO-high memory CD4+ T cells were collected. As concerns this clone: Its antigen remains unknown.

The source of this sequence is an adult man with HIV who was CMV-seropositive. The rearrangement links TRBV25-1 to TRBJ2-1; D is undetermined. The source was CD4+ T cells sorted from PBMCs after roughly 18-hour stimulation, collected from a patient who received antiretroviral therapy. The CDR3 is CASSESNVREQFF. Here the CDR3 DNA reads TGTGCCAGCAGTGAATCGAATGTAAGGGAGCAGTTCTTC.